These T cell receptor beta chains were read from a single sample in a study of graft-versus-host responses after intestinal transplantation. The protocol was immunoSEQ multiplex PCR, while the TCRdb copy is restricted to in-frame clones and leaves out a portion. This sample carries around 30,000 clones, about 90% of them seen once, and the ten largest clones take 11%. Specimen: PBMCs, collected approximately 460 days after intestinal transplantation. These receptors originate from a human patient who received an intestinal transplant, so some T cells may come from the graft donor. The CDR3 runs from the conserved cysteine through the conserved F or W. D genes are given only for firm matches. Where a row states a size, it is once, few, many or the class of an expanded clone; other rows omit it.

>.|TRBV5-4|TRBD1|TRBJ1-1
CASSFGRGGGMAEAFF
TGTGCCAGCAGCTTCGGCAGGGGGGGTGGAATGGCTGAAGCTTTCTTT
>.|TRBV5-4|TRBD1|TRBJ1-2
CASARQGANYGYTF
TGTGCCAGCGCCCGACAGGGGGCTAACTATGGCTACACCTTC
>.|TRBV6-5|.|TRBJ2-7
CASSYSDEQYF
TGTGCCAGCAGTTATTCCGACGAGCAGTACTTC
>.|TRBV5-1|.|TRBJ1-5
CASSPYPGSGQPQHF
TGCGCCAGCAGCCCCTACCCGGGTTCGGGACAGCCCCAGCATTTT
>.|TRBV9|.|TRBJ2-1
CASSVGYEQFF
TGTGCCAGCAGCGTGGGCTATGAGCAGTTCTTC
>.|TRBV11-2|.|TRBJ2-1
CASSLAGVLSYNEQFF
TGTGCCAGCAGCTTAGCGGGAGTTCTCTCCTACAATGAGCAGTTCTTC
>once|TRBV6-1|.|TRBJ2-7
CASRSSDSYEQYF
TGTGCCAGCAGGTCTAGCGACTCCTACGAGCAGTACTTC
>.|TRBV9|.|TRBJ1-2
CASSAAEGHSYGYTF
TGTGCCAGCAGCGCCGCCGAGGGACACTCCTATGGCTACACCTTC
>.|TRBV16|TRBD1|TRBJ1-1
CASSPNRGQGAEAFF
TGTGCCAGCAGCCCGAACAGGGGGCAAGGCGCTGAAGCTTTCTTT
>.|TRBV19|TRBD1|TRBJ1-5
CASEDRVNQPQHF
TGTGCCAGCGAGGACAGGGTTAATCAGCCCCAGCATTTT
>.|TRBV25-1|.|TRBJ2-2
CASSESEPLKTGELFF
TGTGCCAGCAGTGAATCGGAACCTTTAAAGACCGGGGAGCTGTTTTTT
>.|TRBV4-3|.|TRBJ1-1
CASSPMGTGSTEAFF
TGCGCCAGCAGCCCGATGGGAACAGGGAGCACTGAAGCTTTCTTT
>.|TRBV4-1|.|TRBJ1-1
CASSQKANTEAFF
TGCGCCAGCAGCCAAAAAGCGAACACTGAAGCCTTCTTT
>.|TRBV12-1|.|TRBJ2-7
CASSFALPSYYEQYF
TGTGCCAGCAGCTTTGCGCTCCCTAGCTACTACGAGCAGTACTTC
>.|TRBV20-1|.|TRBJ1-5
CSARRKQPQHF
TGCAGTGCTAGGAGGAAGCAGCCCCAGCATTTT
>.|TRBV6-5|.|TRBJ1-1
CASCPALNTEAFF
TGTGCCAGCTGCCCAGCCCTGAACACTGAAGCTTTCTTT
>.|TRBV10-1|TRBD1|TRBJ2-7
CASNEGTGGYYEQYF
TGCGCCAGCAATGAGGGGACAGGGGGGTACTACGAGCAGTACTTC
>.|TRBV28|.|TRBJ2-5
CATAITGSVETQYF
TGTGCCACCGCTATCACAGGGTCAGTAGAGACCCAGTACTTC
>.|TRBV10-3|TRBD1|TRBJ1-1
CAISLTGGRNTEAFF
TGTGCCATCAGCCTAACAGGGGGAAGGAACACTGAAGCTTTCTTT
>once|TRBV6-5|.|TRBJ2-3
CASSSTTDTQYF
TGTGCCAGCAGTTCAACAACAGATACGCAGTATTTT
>.|TRBV2|TRBD2|TRBJ2-2
CASSPWGGPTGELFF
TGTGCCAGCAGCCCTTGGGGGGGTCCCACCGGGGAGCTGTTTTTT
>.|TRBV9|TRBD2|TRBJ2-1
CASSPRLAGAPSYNEQFF
TGCGCCAGCAGCCCACGACTAGCGGGGGCCCCCTCCTACAATGAGCAGTTCTTC
>.|TRBV6-1|.|TRBJ2-2
CASSYSLEGELFF
TGTGCCAGCAGTTATTCTTTGGAAGGGGAGCTGTTTTTT
>.|TRBV30|TRBD2|TRBJ2-3
CAWSSPGRDSDTQYF
TGTGCCTGGAGTTCGCCCGGGAGGGACTCAGATACGCAGTATTTT
>.|TRBV7-2|.|TRBJ1-5
CASSPWGNQPQHF
TGTGCCAGCAGCCCATGGGGCAATCAGCCCCAGCATTTT
>.|TRBV27|TRBD2|TRBJ2-7
CASSLIFPGGLAGVEQYF
TGTGCCAGCAGTTTAATCTTCCCTGGGGGACTAGCGGGAGTCGAGCAGTACTTC
>.|TRBV11-3|.|TRBJ2-5
CASSSQGETQYF
TGTGCCAGCAGCTCACAGGGAGAGACCCAGTACTTC
>.|TRBV25-1|.|TRBJ2-1
CASSGQSYNEQFF
TGTGCCAGCAGTGGACAATCCTACAATGAGCAGTTCTTC
>.|TRBV5-4|TRBD1|TRBJ2-3
CASSSIQGLADTQYF
TGTGCCAGCAGCTCGATACAGGGGTTAGCAGATACGCAGTATTTT
>.|TRBV6-5|TRBD1|TRBJ2-7
CASRRRQGSGYEQYF
TGTGCCAGCAGGCGGAGACAGGGATCTGGCTACGAGCAGTACTTC
>.|TRBV5-1|.|TRBJ2-7
CASSLRSSYEQYF
TGCGCCAGCAGCTTGAGGTCCTCCTACGAGCAGTACTTC
>.|TRBV18|.|TRBJ2-2
CASSPSVWSGELFF
TGTGCCAGCTCACCTAGCGTCTGGTCCGGGGAGCTGTTTTTT
>once|TRBV19|.|TRBJ1-5
CASRGQGSRNQPQHF
TGTGCCAGTAGGGGACAAGGGTCCCGGAATCAGCCCCAGCATTTT
>.|TRBV11-2|.|TRBJ1-4
CASSQNVVAATNEKLFF
TGTGCCAGCAGCCAAAACGTGGTCGCGGCAACTAATGAAAAACTGTTTTTT
>.|TRBV30|.|TRBJ1-5
CAWSVTGSGNQPQHF
TGTGCCTGGAGTGTAACGGGGTCAGGGAATCAGCCCCAGCATTTT
>.|TRBV7-9|.|TRBJ2-1
CASMPARERSSYNEQFF
TGTGCCAGTATGCCTGCCAGGGAGCGGAGCTCCTACAATGAGCAGTTCTTC
>.|TRBV7-8|.|TRBJ2-5
CASSQLSGFGETQYF
TGTGCCAGCAGTCAGCTTTCTGGGTTCGGGGAGACCCAGTACTTC
>once|TRBV5-1|.|TRBJ2-1
CASSLPGEGAYNEQFF
TGCGCCAGCAGCCTGCCAGGGGAGGGGGCCTACAATGAGCAGTTCTTC
>.|TRBV5-8|.|TRBJ1-1
CASSNSGGASYTEAFF
TGTGCCAGCAGCAACTCGGGGGGGGCGTCCTACACTGAAGCTTTCTTT
>.|TRBV6-4|.|TRBJ2-3
CASSEQPTDTQYF
TGTGCCAGCAGTGAACAACCCACAGATACGCAGTATTTT
>.|TRBV14|.|TRBJ2-3
CASSPRSPRVDTQYF
TGTGCCAGCAGCCCCCGGTCCCCGAGGGTAGATACGCAGTATTTT
>once|TRBV13|TRBD1|TRBJ2-5
CASSPWDSQETQYF
TGTGCCAGCAGCCCCTGGGACAGCCAAGAGACCCAGTACTTC
>once|TRBV7-9|TRBD1|TRBJ1-1
CASIATGTNTEAFF
TGTGCCAGCATCGCGACAGGGACGAACACTGAAGCTTTCTTT
>.|TRBV5-1|TRBD2|TRBJ2-7
CASSLAWGLAGGTYEQYF
TGCGCCAGCAGCTTGGCCTGGGGACTAGCGGGGGGAACCTACGAGCAGTACTTC
>.|TRBV7-9|.|TRBJ2-1
CASSLPHFGGSLINEQFF
TGTGCCAGCAGCTTACCTCATTTTGGGGGGAGTTTAATAAATGAGCAGTTCTTC
>.|TRBV12-5|.|TRBJ1-1
CASTLTVNTEAFF
TGTGCTAGTACCTTGACGGTGAACACTGAAGCTTTCTTT
>.|TRBV4-2|.|TRBJ1-1
CASSQAPSGREDTEAFF
TGTGCCAGCAGCCAAGCCCCATCAGGGCGGGAGGACACTGAAGCTTTCTTT
>.|TRBV2|TRBD2|TRBJ2-2
CASSEALGGTGELFF
TGTGCCAGCAGTGAAGCTCTGGGAGGGACCGGGGAGCTGTTTTTT
>.|TRBV29-1|.|TRBJ1-2
CSVVGPDYGYTF
TGCAGCGTTGTGGGACCTGACTATGGCTACACCTTC
>.|TRBV6-6|TRBD1|TRBJ1-2
CASSSSTDRAHGYTF
TGTGCCAGCAGTTCTAGCACGGACAGGGCCCATGGCTACACCTTC
>.|TRBV13|TRBD1|TRBJ1-2
CASSLTTGGDYGYTF
TGTGCCAGCAGCTTAACAACAGGGGGCGACTATGGCTACACCTTC
>.|TRBV19|TRBD1|TRBJ2-3
CASSPTGGAGDTQYF
TGTGCCAGTAGTCCTACAGGGGGCGCGGGAGATACGCAGTATTTT
>.|TRBV6-1|.|TRBJ1-5
CASSGDSNQPQHF
TGTGCCAGCAGTGGGGACAGCAATCAGCCCCAGCATTTT
>.|TRBV5-1|.|TRBJ2-3
CASNWEVGTDTQYF
TGCGCCAGCAACTGGGAGGTTGGCACAGATACGCAGTATTTT
>.|TRBV19|.|TRBJ2-3
CASSMRGSTDMQYF
TGTGCCAGTAGCATGAGGGGCAGCACAGATATGCAGTATTTT
>.|TRBV27|.|TRBJ2-1
CASSLSFLRYNEQFF
TGTGCCAGCAGTTTGTCTTTCCTTAGATACAATGAGCAGTTCTTC
>few|TRBV29-1|.|TRBJ1-3
CSVEQGNTIYF
TGCAGCGTTGAACAGGGAAACACCATATATTTT
>.|TRBV25-1|.|TRBJ1-1
CASSEWNTNTEAFF
TGTGCCAGCAGTGAATGGAACACGAACACTGAAGCTTTCTTT